The 2 T cell receptor beta chains below come from one sample, sequenced in a study of T cell responses to AZD1222 COVID-19 vaccine. Assay: immunoSEQ multiplex PCR; the TCRdb copy retains only in-frame clones and omits some. The sample shows 90,000 to 130,000 clones, 70% to 90% of them seen only once. This material consisted of peripheral blood, taken on day 0 of AZD1222 vaccination. The source is an adult in good health.

This chain uses TRBV27 with TRBJ2-6; 9 nucleotides line up with TRBD1. Germline lookup yields CDR1 MNHEY and CDR2 SMNVEV (reference sequence). The CDR3 extends over 19 amino acids. Trimming cost V 4 bases and J 0 bases; bases outside gene matches: 10. As DNA, the CDR3 is TGTGCCAGCAGTTGGTTTGGGACAGGGTTAAGCTCTGGGGCCAACGTCCTGACTTTC. This gives the protein CASSWFGTGLSSGANVLTF. The variable domain in full, completed from reference TRBV27 and TRBJ2-6, reads EAQVTQNPRYLITVTGKKLTVTCSQNMNHEYMSWYRQDPGLGLRQIYYSMNVEVTDKGDVPEGYKVSRKEKRNFPLILESPSPNQTSLYFCASSWFGTGLSSGANVLTFGAGSRLTVL.

The rearrangement links TRBV6-2 or TRBV6-3 to TRBJ1-5; perhaps TRBD1 as D (5 bases). Per germline, CDR1 MNHEY and CDR2 SVGEGT. This CDR3 has 16 amino acids. Trimming pared 3 bases from V and 1 base from J, leaving 13 bases between. In DNA form, the CDR3 reads TGTGCCAGCAGTTATCCGGGGGGTCTGAGCAATCAGCCCCAGCATTTT. The encoded protein is CASSYPGGLSNQPQHF.